Sequencing of this T cell receptor beta chain was carried out in a study of T cells in Graves' hyperthyroidism and ophthalmopathy. The study's findings and limits: A model using 13 V-J features told ophthalmopathy apart from stable hyperthyroidism. Also found in blood were most expanded thyroid clonotypes above 0.001.

Patients counted as stable if ophthalmopathy did not develop within 18 months. Patients aged 18 to 65 had newly diagnosed hyperthyroidism that had lasted under 2 months. Germline CDR1 is DFQATT and CDR2 is SNEGSKA (reference sequence). The CDR3 covers 14 residues. On this clonotype: What it binds is unknown. At one end, the junction sequence differs from germline, possibly due to a read error.

It was RNA transcripts that yielded the amplified TCR beta CDR3 regions. A set of HTBI primers served as the primers for a first-round RT-PCR of the TCR CDR3. One entry per CDR3 protein, called by TCRdb with MiXCR from the multiplex PCR reads. The table has around 430,000 distinct CDR3 sequences, under 15% seen once. Source material: blood. J is TRBJ2-4 and V is TRBV20-1; the D call may be TRBD1 or TRBD2 (5 bases each). This clonotype originated in a woman under 40 with Graves' hyperthyroidism. The CDR3 loop is CSARDGGAKDIQYF. In nucleotides, the CDR3 is TGCAGTGCTAGAGATGGGGGAGCCAAAGACATTCAGTACTTC.